A selection of T cell receptor beta chains follows, all from one sample in a study of shared clonotypes between healthy human individuals. Libraries were prepared by immunoSEQ multiplex PCR; TCRdb keeps only in-frame clonotypes and omits some of them. Among 2 million or so clones, about 95% were seen once, and the ten largest hold roughly 1.1%. Input material: naive CD8+ T cells sorted from blood. The receptor set was obtained from a man aged 18 to 30 in good health. CDR3s include the opening cysteine and the closing phenylalanine or tryptophan. Each record gives: CDR3 protein, V gene, D gene, J gene. A D gene is named only where the DNA matches it firmly.

CDR3: CASSPPRDGPSTDTQYF; V: TRBV11-2; D: -; J: TRBJ2-3
CDR3: CATRTSTGSGANVLTF; V: TRBV27; D: -; J: TRBJ2-6
CDR3: CASSPGGRYEQYF; V: TRBV7-9; D: -; J: TRBJ2-7
CDR3: CASSLEVGELFF; V: TRBV13; D: -; J: TRBJ2-2
CDR3: CASSTQGNNEKLFF; V: TRBV6-5; D: -; J: TRBJ1-4
CDR3: CASSRTGAIAGELFF; V: TRBV6-1; D: TRBD1; J: TRBJ2-2
CDR3: CASGLGQGNTGELFF; V: TRBV12-5; D: TRBD1; J: TRBJ2-2
CDR3: CASSLGPNRGGGYTF; V: TRBV7-6; D: TRBD1; J: TRBJ1-2
CDR3: CASSDPGQGSQPQHF; V: TRBV2; D: TRBD1; J: TRBJ1-5
CDR3: CASSPRQGRYTGELFF; V: TRBV5-6; D: TRBD1; J: TRBJ2-2
CDR3: CASSEGPGGGSSYNEQFF; V: TRBV2; D: TRBD2; J: TRBJ2-1
CDR3: CASSPGTENLNSPLHF; V: TRBV7-9; D: TRBD1; J: TRBJ1-6
CDR3: CASSSGVYTEAFF; V: TRBV27; D: -; J: TRBJ1-1
CDR3: CASSLGDRGFNEQFF; V: TRBV5-6; D: TRBD1; J: TRBJ2-1
CDR3: CSVAEDTQYF; V: TRBV29-1; D: -; J: TRBJ2-3
CDR3: CASSLTGNYEQYF; V: TRBV27; D: -; J: TRBJ2-7
CDR3: CAWTEYSNQPQHF; V: TRBV30; D: -; J: TRBJ1-5
CDR3: CASSSELGGGQPQHF; V: TRBV7-6; D: -; J: TRBJ1-5
CDR3: CASSLAPQIQETQYF; V: TRBV7-9; D: -; J: TRBJ2-5
CDR3: CASSGDSKGGTDTQYF; V: TRBV2; D: -; J: TRBJ2-3
CDR3: CASSEFPAGFNNYGYTF; V: TRBV6-4; D: -; J: TRBJ1-2
CDR3: CASSLSAAGRYNEQFF; V: TRBV27; D: -; J: TRBJ2-1
CDR3: CASSSGPDPTSYTF; V: TRBV7-9; D: -; J: TRBJ1-2
CDR3: CASSQDGAVSTHGYTF; V: TRBV4-3; D: -; J: TRBJ1-2
CDR3: CASSLLAGGLHEQFF; V: TRBV7-3; D: TRBD2; J: TRBJ2-1
CDR3: CAWTHSGGGYGYTF; V: TRBV30; D: -; J: TRBJ1-2
CDR3: CASSYSHTYEQYF; V: TRBV6-6; D: -; J: TRBJ2-7
CDR3: CASSYVGGKETQYF; V: TRBV6-5; D: -; J: TRBJ2-5
CDR3: CASSYQEEGYEQYF; V: TRBV6-5; D: -; J: TRBJ2-7
CDR3: CASSYSSGQKGYEQYF; V: TRBV6-5; D: TRBD1; J: TRBJ2-7
CDR3: CASSLDREETQYF; V: TRBV13; D: -; J: TRBJ2-5
CDR3: CASSYETGGPYEQYF; V: TRBV6-5; D: TRBD1; J: TRBJ2-7
CDR3: CASSLTAGETQYF; V: TRBV7-8; D: -; J: TRBJ2-5
CDR3: CASSQYGTGTTYEQYF; V: TRBV4-3; D: TRBD1; J: TRBJ2-7
CDR3: CASSFHRVQGTGELFF; V: TRBV9; D: -; J: TRBJ2-2
CDR3: CASSIGPGMNTEAFF; V: TRBV19; D: -; J: TRBJ1-1
CDR3: CASSTRLSGEQFF; V: TRBV7-9; D: -; J: TRBJ2-1
CDR3: CASSDRRYNSPLHF; V: TRBV25-1; D: -; J: TRBJ1-6
CDR3: CASGPQGDEETQYF; V: TRBV2; D: TRBD1; J: TRBJ2-5
CDR3: CASSGGTYLDEQFF; V: TRBV9; D: -; J: TRBJ2-1
CDR3: CASSEGGQGVFYGYTF; V: TRBV10-1; D: -; J: TRBJ1-2
CDR3: CASSMGGGLIGQETQYF; V: TRBV25-1; D: -; J: TRBJ2-5
CDR3: CASSPTKGTDHPTGANVLTF; V: TRBV18; D: TRBD1; J: TRBJ2-6
CDR3: CASSHRETGYNEQFF; V: TRBV6-5; D: TRBD1; J: TRBJ2-1
CDR3: CASSTDRGLDEAFF; V: TRBV9; D: TRBD1; J: TRBJ1-1